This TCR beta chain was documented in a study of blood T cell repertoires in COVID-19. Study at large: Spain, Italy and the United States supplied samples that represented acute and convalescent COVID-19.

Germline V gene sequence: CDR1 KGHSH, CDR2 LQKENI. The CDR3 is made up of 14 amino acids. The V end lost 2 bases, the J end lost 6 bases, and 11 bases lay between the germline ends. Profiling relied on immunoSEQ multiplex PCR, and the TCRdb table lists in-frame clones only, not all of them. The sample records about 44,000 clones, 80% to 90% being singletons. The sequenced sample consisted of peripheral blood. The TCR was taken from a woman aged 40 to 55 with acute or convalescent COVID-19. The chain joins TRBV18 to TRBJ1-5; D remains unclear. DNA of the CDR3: TGTGCCAGCTCACCATCGAGATCTGGTCAGCCCCAGCATTTT. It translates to CASSPSRSGQPQHF.